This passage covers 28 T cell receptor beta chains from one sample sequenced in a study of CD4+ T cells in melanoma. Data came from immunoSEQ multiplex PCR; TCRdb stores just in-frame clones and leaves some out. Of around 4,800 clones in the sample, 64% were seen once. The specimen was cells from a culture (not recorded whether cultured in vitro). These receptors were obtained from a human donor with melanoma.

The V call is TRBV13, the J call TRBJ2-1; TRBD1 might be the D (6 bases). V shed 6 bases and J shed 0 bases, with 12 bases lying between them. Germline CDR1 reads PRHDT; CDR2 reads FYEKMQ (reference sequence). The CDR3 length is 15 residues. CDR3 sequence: CASSPQGGSYNEQFF. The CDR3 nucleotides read TGTGCCAGCAGTCCACAGGGTGGCTCCTACAATGAGCAGTTCTTC.

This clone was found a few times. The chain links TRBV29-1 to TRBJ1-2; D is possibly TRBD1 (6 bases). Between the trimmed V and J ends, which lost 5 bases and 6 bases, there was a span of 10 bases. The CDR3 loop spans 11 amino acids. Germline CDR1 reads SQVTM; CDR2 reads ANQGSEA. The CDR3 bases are TGCAGCGTTCTTGGGGGCGATGGCTACACCTTC. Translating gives CSVLGGDGYTF.

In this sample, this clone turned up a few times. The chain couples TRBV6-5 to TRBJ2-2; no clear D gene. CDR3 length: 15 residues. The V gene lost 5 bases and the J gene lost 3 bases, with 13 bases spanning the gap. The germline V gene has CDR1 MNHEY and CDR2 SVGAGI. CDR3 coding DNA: TGTGCCAGCAGTAACCCAGCAATAGACACCGGGGAGCTGTTTTTT. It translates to CASSNPAIDTGELFF.

The CDR3 DNA is TGTGCCAGCAGCTCGACTAGCGGGCCTACAGATACGCAGTATTTT. Translated, it gives CASSSTSGPTDTQYF. The rearrangement uses TRBV7-3 and TRBJ2-3, with TRBD2 matching 10 bases. This CDR3 has 15 amino acids. Germline-derived CDR1 and CDR2 are SGHTA and FQGTGA. V lost 4 bases, J lost 3 bases, and 4 bases stayed unmatched.

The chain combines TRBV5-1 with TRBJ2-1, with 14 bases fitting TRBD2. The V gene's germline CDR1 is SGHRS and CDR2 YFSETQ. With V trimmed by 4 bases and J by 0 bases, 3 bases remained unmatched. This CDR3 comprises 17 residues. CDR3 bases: TGCGCCAGCAGCGCGACTAGCGGGGGGGCCTCCTACAATGAGCAGTTCTTC. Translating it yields CASSATSGGASYNEQFF.

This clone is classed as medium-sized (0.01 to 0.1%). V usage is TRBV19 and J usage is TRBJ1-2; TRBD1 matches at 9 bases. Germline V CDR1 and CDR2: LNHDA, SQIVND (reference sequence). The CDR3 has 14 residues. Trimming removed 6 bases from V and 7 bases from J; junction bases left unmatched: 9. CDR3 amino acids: CASSTDRGLSGYTF. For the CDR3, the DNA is TGTGCCAGTAGCACCGACAGGGGGTTGTCTGGCTACACCTTC.

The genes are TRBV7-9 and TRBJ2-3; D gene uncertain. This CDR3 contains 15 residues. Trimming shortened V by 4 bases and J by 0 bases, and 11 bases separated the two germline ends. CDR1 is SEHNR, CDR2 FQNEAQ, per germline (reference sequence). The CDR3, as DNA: TGTGCCAGCAGCTACTCCCGGTATAGCACAGATACGCAGTATTTT. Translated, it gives CASSYSRYSTDTQYF.

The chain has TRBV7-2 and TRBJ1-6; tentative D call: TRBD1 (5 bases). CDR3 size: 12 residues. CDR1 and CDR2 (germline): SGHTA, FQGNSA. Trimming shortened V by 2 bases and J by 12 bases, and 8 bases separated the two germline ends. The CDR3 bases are TGTGCCAGCAGCTTATGGGGGGTACCCCTCCACTTT. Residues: CASSLWGVPLHF.

CDR3: CASSLGDSYSNQPQHF. CDR3 DNA sequence: TGCGCCAGCAGCTTGGGGGACAGTTATAGCAATCAGCCCCAGCATTTT. The chain employs TRBV5-1 and TRBJ1-5, with 7 bases matching TRBD1. Germline trimming cut 0 bases from V and 0 bases from J; bases unmatched to any gene: 3. The germline gives CDR1 SGHRS, CDR2 YFSETQ. The CDR3 has 16 amino acids.

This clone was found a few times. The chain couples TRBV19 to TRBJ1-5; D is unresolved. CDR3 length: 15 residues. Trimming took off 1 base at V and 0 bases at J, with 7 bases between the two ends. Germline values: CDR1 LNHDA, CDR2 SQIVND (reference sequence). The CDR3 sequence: CASSIAVNSNQPQHF. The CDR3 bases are TGTGCCAGTAGTATAGCGGTTAATAGCAATCAGCCCCAGCATTTT.

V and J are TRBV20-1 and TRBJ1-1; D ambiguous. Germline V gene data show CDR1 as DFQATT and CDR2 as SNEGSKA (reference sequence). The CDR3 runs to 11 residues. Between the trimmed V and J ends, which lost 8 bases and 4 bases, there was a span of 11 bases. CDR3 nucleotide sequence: TGCAGTTTTTTTAGCGGCACTGAAGCTTTCTTT. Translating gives CSFFSGTEAFF.

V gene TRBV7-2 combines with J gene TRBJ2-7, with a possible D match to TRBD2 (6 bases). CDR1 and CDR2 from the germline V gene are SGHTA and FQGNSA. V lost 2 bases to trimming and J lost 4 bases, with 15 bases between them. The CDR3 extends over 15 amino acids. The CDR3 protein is CASSLSGRGGYEQYF. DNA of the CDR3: TGTGCCAGCAGCTTATCAGGGAGAGGAGGGTACGAGCAGTACTTC.

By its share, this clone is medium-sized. The CDR3 DNA reads TGTGCCAGCAGTCACGGGGGGGAGCAGTTCTTC. Its translation: CASSHGGEQFF. This sequence joins TRBV6-6 and TRBJ2-1; TRBD2 matches at 7 bases. The CDR3 loop spans 11 amino acids. The germline V gene encodes CDR1 MNHNY and CDR2 SVGAGI (reference sequence). Trimming took 5 bases from V and 10 from J; bases not matched to a gene: 2.

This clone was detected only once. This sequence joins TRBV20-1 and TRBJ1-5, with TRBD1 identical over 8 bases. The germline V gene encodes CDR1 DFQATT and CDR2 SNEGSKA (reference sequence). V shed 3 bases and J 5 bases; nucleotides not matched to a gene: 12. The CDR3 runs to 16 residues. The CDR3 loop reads CSASGGLQGGDQPQHF. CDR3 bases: TGCAGTGCTAGTGGAGGTCTACAGGGGGGCGATCAGCCCCAGCATTTT.

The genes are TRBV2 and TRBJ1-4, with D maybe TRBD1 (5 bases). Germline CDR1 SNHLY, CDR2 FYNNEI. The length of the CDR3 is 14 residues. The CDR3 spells CASGVGATNEKLFF. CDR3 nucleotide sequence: TGTGCGAGCGGGGTGGGGGCAACTAATGAAAAACTGTTTTTT.

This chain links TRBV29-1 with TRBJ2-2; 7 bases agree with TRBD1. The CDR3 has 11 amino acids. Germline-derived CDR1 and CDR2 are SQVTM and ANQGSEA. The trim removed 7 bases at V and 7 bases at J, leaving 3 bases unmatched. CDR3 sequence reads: CSGYRGGELFF. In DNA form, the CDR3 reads TGCAGCGGCTACAGGGGCGGGGAGCTGTTTTTT.

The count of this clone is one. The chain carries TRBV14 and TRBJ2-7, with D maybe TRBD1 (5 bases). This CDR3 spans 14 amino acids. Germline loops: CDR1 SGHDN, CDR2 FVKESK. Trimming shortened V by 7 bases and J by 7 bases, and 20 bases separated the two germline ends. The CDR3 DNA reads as TGTGCCAGCACCCGTTCTCAGGGATCAAAAGAGCAGTACTTC. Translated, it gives CASTRSQGSKEQYF. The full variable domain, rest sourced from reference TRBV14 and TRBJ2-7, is EAGVTQFPSHSVIEKGQTVTLRCDPISGHDNLYWYRRVMGKEIKFLLHFVKESKQDESGMPNNRFLAERTGGTYSTLKVQPAELEDSGVYFCASTRSQGSKEQYFGPGTRLTVT.

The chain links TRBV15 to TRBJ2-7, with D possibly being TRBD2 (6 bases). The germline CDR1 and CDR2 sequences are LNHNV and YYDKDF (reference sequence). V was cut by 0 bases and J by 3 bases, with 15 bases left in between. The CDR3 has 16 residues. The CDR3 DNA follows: TGTGCCACCAGCAGAGATCTGGCGGGGAGCTTCTACGAGCAGTACTTC. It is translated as CATSRDLAGSFYEQYF.

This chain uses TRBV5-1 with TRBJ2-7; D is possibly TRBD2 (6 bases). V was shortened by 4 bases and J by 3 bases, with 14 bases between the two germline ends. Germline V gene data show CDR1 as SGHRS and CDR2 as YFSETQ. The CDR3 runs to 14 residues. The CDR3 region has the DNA TGCGCCAGCAGCCAAGGTTACGGGGGCTACGAGCAGTACTTC. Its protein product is CASSQGYGGYEQYF.

As DNA, the CDR3 is TGTGCCAGCAGTTACTCCTCCGGGCTGCCCTACGAGCAGTACTTC. Translation: CASSYSSGLPYEQYF. The chain carries TRBV6-5 and TRBJ2-7; D remains ambiguous. Trimming left V 0 bases short and J 2 bases short, with 11 bases between. The CDR3 loop spans 15 amino acids. Germline V CDR1 and CDR2: MNHEY, SVGAGI.

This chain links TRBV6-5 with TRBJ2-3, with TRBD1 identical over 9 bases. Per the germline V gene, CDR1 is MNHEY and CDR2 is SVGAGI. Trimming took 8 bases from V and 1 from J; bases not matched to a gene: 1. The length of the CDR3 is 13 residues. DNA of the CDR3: TGTGCCAGCTGGACAGGGGGCACAGATACGCAGTATTTT. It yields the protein CASWTGGTDTQYF.

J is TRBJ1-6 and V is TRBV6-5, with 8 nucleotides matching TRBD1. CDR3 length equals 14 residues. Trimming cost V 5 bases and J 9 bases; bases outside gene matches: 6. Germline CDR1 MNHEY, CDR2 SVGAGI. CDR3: CASSRGQGASPLHF. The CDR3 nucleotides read TGTGCCAGCAGTCGCGGGCAGGGGGCTTCACCCCTCCACTTT.

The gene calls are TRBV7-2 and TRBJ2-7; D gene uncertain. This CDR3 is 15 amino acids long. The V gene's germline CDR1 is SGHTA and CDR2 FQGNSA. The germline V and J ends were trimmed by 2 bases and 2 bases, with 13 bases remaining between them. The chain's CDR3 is CASSLSSILTYEQYF. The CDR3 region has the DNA TGTGCCAGCAGCTTAAGCTCCATCTTAACCTACGAGCAGTACTTC.

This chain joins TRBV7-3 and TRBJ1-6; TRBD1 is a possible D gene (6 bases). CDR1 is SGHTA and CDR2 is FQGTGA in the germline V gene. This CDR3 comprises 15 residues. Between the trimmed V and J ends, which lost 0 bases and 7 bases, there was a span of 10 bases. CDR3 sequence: CASSLTTGKNSPLHF. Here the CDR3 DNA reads TGTGCCAGCAGCTTAACGACAGGAAAAAATTCACCCCTCCACTTT.

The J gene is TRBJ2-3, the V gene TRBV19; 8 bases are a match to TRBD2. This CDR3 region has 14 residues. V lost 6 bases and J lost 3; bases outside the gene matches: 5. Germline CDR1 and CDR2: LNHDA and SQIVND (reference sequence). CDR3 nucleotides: TGTGCCAGTAGGCCGGGACTAGGAACAGATACGCAGTATTTT. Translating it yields CASRPGLGTDTQYF.

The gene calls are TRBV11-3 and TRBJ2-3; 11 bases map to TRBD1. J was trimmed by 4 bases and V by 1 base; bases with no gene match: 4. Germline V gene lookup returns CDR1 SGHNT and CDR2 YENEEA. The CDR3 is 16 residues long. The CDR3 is CASSLAGQGGADTQYF. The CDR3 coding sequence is TGTGCCAGCAGCTTAGCGGGACAGGGGGGTGCAGATACGCAGTATTTT.

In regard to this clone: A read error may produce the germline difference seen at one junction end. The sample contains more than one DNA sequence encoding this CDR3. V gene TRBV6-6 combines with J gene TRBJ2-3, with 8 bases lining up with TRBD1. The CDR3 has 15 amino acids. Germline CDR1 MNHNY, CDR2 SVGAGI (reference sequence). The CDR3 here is CASSYRTGNADTQYF. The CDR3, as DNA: TGTGCCAGTAGTTACCGGACAGGGAATGCAGATACGCAGTATTTT.

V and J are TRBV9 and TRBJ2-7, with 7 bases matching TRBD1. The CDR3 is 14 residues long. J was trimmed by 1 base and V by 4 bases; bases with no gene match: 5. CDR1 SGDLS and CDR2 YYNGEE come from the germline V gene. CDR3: CASSHRDSSYEQYF. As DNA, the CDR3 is TGTGCCAGCAGCCATAGGGACAGTTCCTACGAGCAGTACTTC.